This TCR beta chain stems from a study of T cells in Graves' hyperthyroidism and ophthalmopathy. Patients having uncontrolled infection, another autoimmune disease, pregnancy or lactation were not included. This clonotype has a count of ten or more. The antigen remains undetermined. With 5 bases removed from V and 0 bases from J, the gap between germline ends came to 10 bases. The germline gives CDR1 MDHEN, CDR2 SYDVKM. The CDR3 contains 15 residues. The CDR3 regions of TCR beta were amplified from RNA transcripts. When the TCR CDR3 underwent first-round RT-PCR, the HTBI primer set was used. TCRdb re-called the multiplex PCR reads with MiXCR, one entry per CDR3 protein. The data hold under 400,000 distinct CDR3 sequences, with around 14% observed a single time. Study outcomes and limitations: The model anticipated ophthalmopathy a median about 7 months pre-onset. Blood shared most expanded thyroid clonotypes above 0.001.

The TCR comes from a woman aged 18-29 years with Graves' hyperthyroidism. Sequencing was performed on blood. This sequence joins TRBV28 and TRBJ1-4; D gene ambiguous. DNA of the CDR3: TGTGCCAGCAGTCCTGGGGATGCAACTAATGAAAAACTGTTTTTT. The encoded protein is CASSPGDATNEKLFF.